Listed below are T cell receptor beta chains from one sample, sequenced in a study of blood T cell repertoires in COVID-19. Sequencing was performed with immunoSEQ multiplex PCR; in TCRdb, only in-frame clones are kept and a portion is missing. The sample contains more than 95,000 clones, about 90% of which appear only once. Sequencing input: peripheral blood. These TCRs come from a human donor in a cohort sampled during active COVID-19. Both conserved end residues are part of each CDR3. A D gene is named only where the DNA matches it firmly. Clone size is shown for a subset of rows, as once, few, many or a class of expanded clone.

abundance	j_gene	v_gene	d_gene	CDR3aa	CDR3nt
once	TRBJ2-7	TRBV19	-	CASSITAGMFDEQYF	TGTGCCAGTAGTATAACGGCAGGGATGTTTGACGAGCAGTACTTC
-	TRBJ2-7	TRBV7-2	TRBD1	CASRPDRVFSYEQYF	TGTGCCAGCAGGCCCGACAGGGTGTTTTCCTACGAGCAGTACTTC
-	TRBJ2-7	TRBV28	-	CASSAPYEQYF	TGTGCCAGCAGTGCGCCCTACGAGCAGTACTTC
once	TRBJ2-2	TRBV7-9	TRBD1	CASVRPGQPNTGELFF	TGTGCCAGCGTCAGGCCGGGACAGCCGAACACCGGGGAGCTGTTTTTT
-	TRBJ2-2	TRBV5-1	TRBD1	CASSLGQGYTGELFF	TGCGCCAGCAGCTTGGGACAGGGTTACACCGGGGAGCTGTTTTTT
-	TRBJ1-2	TRBV18	-	CASSPDSRQGYTF	TGTGCCAGCTCTCCGGACAGTCGACAGGGCTACACCTTC
-	TRBJ1-1	TRBV30	-	CAWSQGTMNTEAFF	TGTGCCTGGAGTCAGGGCACCATGAACACTGAAGCTTTCTTT
-	TRBJ2-6	TRBV2	-	CASRPTGGGANVLTF	TGTGCCAGCAGACCGACAGGCGGCGGGGCCAACGTCCTGACTTTC
-	TRBJ2-3	TRBV10-3	-	CAISGGATDTQYF	TGTGCCATCAGCGGGGGTGCGACAGATACGCAGTATTTT
-	TRBJ2-5	TRBV5-4	-	CASSLGAVQETQYF	TGTGCCAGCAGCCTAGGGGCGGTACAAGAGACCCAGTACTTC
-	TRBJ2-7	TRBV3-1/TRBV3-2	TRBD2	CASSQDSGWEQYF	TGTGCCAGCAGCCAAGATAGCGGGTGGGAGCAGTACTTC
few	TRBJ1-5	TRBV19	TRBD1	CASDRASQPQHF	TGTGCCAGTGACAGGGCGAGTCAGCCCCAGCATTTT
-	TRBJ2-1	TRBV6-5	-	CASIVQGNPYNEQFF	TGTGCCAGCATAGTACAGGGAAATCCCTACAATGAGCAGTTCTTC
-	TRBJ1-4	TRBV6-6	-	CASSYRAGRNEKLFF	TGTGCCAGCAGTTACAGGGCAGGGCGAAATGAAAAACTGTTTTTT
-	TRBJ2-1	TRBV5-1	-	CASSLAQGVNEQFF	TGCGCCAGCAGCTTGGCACAGGGAGTCAATGAGCAGTTCTTC
-	TRBJ1-1	TRBV5-8	-	CASSLGQPKLNTEAFF	TGTGCCAGCAGCTTGGGACAGCCCAAACTTAACACTGAAGCTTTCTTT
-	TRBJ2-5	TRBV27	TRBD2	CASRLAGGETQYF	TGTGCCAGCAGGCTAGCGGGAGGGGAGACCCAGTACTTC
-	TRBJ2-1	TRBV5-1	-	CASSSLQGSYNEQFF	TGCGCCAGCAGCTCATTGCAGGGGTCCTACAATGAGCAGTTCTTC
-	TRBJ2-7	TRBV5-5	TRBD1	CASSQTGQNTYEQYF	TGTGCCAGCAGCCAAACGGGACAGAATACCTACGAGCAGTACTTC
-	TRBJ2-2	TRBV7-9	-	CAVPPEFGGAGGELFF	TGTGCCGTCCCCCCTGAGTTCGGGGGAGCTGGCGGGGAGCTGTTTTTT
-	TRBJ1-6	TRBV6-5	-	CASSWGLKNSPLHF	TGTGCCAGCAGTTGGGGACTTAAGAATTCACCCCTCCACTTT
-	TRBJ2-2	TRBV6-5	TRBD2	CASSSTSAPGELFF	TGTGCCAGCAGCTCGACTAGCGCCCCCGGGGAGCTGTTTTTT
-	TRBJ2-5	TRBV5-1	-	CASSRGNRETQYF	TGCGCCAGCAGCCGAGGGAATAGAGAGACCCAGTACTTC
-	TRBJ1-1	TRBV19	TRBD1	CASSLRDRGLTEAFF	TGTGCCAGTAGTCTACGGGACAGGGGATTGACTGAAGCTTTCTTT
-	TRBJ1-6	TRBV5-1	-	CASSLGAPRLDSPLHF	TGCGCCAGCAGCTTAGGGGCTCCTCGGTTGGATTCACCCCTCCACTTT
-	TRBJ1-2	TRBV5-5	-	CASSRDTANYGYTF	TGTGCCAGCAGCCGGGACACCGCAAACTATGGCTACACCTTC
once	TRBJ2-2	TRBV5-1	TRBD1	CASSLEQGAITGELFF	TGCGCCAGCAGCTTGGAACAGGGGGCAATTACCGGGGAGCTGTTTTTT
few	TRBJ1-2	TRBV2	TRBD1	CATNRDREGYTF	TGTGCCACCAACCGGGACAGGGAAGGCTACACCTTC
-	TRBJ1-5	TRBV5-1	-	CASSLTGNNQPQHF	TGCGCCAGCAGCTTGACAGGGAACAATCAGCCCCAGCATTTT
-	TRBJ2-3	TRBV5-6	TRBD1	CASSLLIRDSFTDTQYF	TGTGCCAGCAGCTTATTAATTCGGGACAGTTTCACAGATACGCAGTATTTT
-	TRBJ2-2	TRBV19	TRBD2	CASSIVRLAGANTGELFF	TGTGCCAGTAGTATAGTGAGACTAGCGGGAGCTAACACCGGGGAGCTGTTTTTT
-	TRBJ2-1	TRBV7-3	-	CASSPRGGAGIYEQFF	TGTGCCAGCAGCCCCAGGGGAGGGGCTGGAATTTATGAGCAGTTCTTC
-	TRBJ1-5	TRBV19	-	CATGETQPQHF	TGTGCCACCGGGGAAACTCAGCCCCAGCATTTT